This entry lists 25 T cell receptor beta chains sequenced from one sample in a study of memory CD4+ T cells and cytomegalovirus serostatus. Assay: immunoSEQ multiplex PCR; the TCRdb copy retains only in-frame clones and omits some. The sample consists of tens of thousands of clones, approximately 77% of them appearing once. Single viable CD3+CD4+CD8-CD45RO+ cells were sorted as the memory CD4+ T cells. Sequencing was carried out using memory CD4+ T cells from blood. All receptors derive from an adult in good health and CMV-seronegative.

The chain uses TRBV28 and TRBJ2-3; D is unresolved. Germline V lookup: CDR1 MDHEN, CDR2 SYDVKM. Trimming took 1 base from V and 1 from J, leaving 6 bases between them. The CDR3 loop spans 14 amino acids. CDR3 nucleotides: TGTGCCAGCAGTTTATTCCCAGGCACAGATACGCAGTATTTT. Amino acid sequence: CASSLFPGTDTQYF.

The V call is TRBV2, the J call TRBJ2-7; tentative D call: TRBD1 (6 bases). Germline-derived CDR1 and CDR2 are SNHLY and FYNNEI. The CDR3 is made up of 12 amino acids. V was shortened by 8 bases and J by 0 bases, with 8 bases between the two germline ends. This chain's CDR3 is CASRDNSYEQYF. CDR3 in DNA: TGTGCCAGCCGGGACAACTCCTACGAGCAGTACTTC. Full variable domain (outside the CDR3, taken from reference TRBV2 and TRBJ2-7): EPEVTQTPSHQVTQMGQEVILRCVPISNHLYFYWYRQILGQKVEFLVSFYNNEISEKSEIFDDQFSVERPDGSNFTLKIRSTKLEDSAMYFCASRDNSYEQYFGPGTRLTVT.

The chain recombines TRBV30 with TRBJ1-1; 9 bases are shared with TRBD1. With 5 bases clipped from V and 5 bases from J, the junction kept 6 bases outside the gene matches. This CDR3 region has 13 residues. The germline CDR1 and CDR2 sequences are GTSNPN and SVGIG (reference sequence). The chain's CDR3 is CAWWYRGLTEAFF. Written as DNA, the CDR3 is TGTGCCTGGTGGTACAGGGGGCTTACTGAAGCTTTCTTT.

CDR3 residues: CAISVAGGHNQPQHF. For the CDR3, the DNA is TGTGCCATCAGTGTCGCAGGGGGTCACAATCAGCCCCAGCATTTT. This chain uses TRBV10-3 with TRBJ1-5, with 7 bases fitting TRBD1. J was trimmed by 3 bases and V by 4 bases; bases with no gene match: 6. This CDR3 region has 15 residues. Germline V gene lookup returns CDR1 ENHRY and CDR2 SYGVKD.

The chain combines TRBV4-3 with TRBJ2-3; tentatively, D is TRBD1 or TRBD2 (5 bases each). Trimming took off 1 base at V and 3 bases at J, with 17 bases between the two ends. The CDR3 sequence is 17 residues long. Germline V CDR1 and CDR2: LGHNA, YSLEER. The CDR3 DNA follows: TGCGCCAGCAGCCAAGGCGGGTATTTGGGGCCGACAGATACGCAGTATTTT. Its translation is CASSQGGYLGPTDTQYF.

This clone was counted a single time. One end of the junction fails to match germline, which may point to a read error. The chain carries TRBV7-7 and TRBJ2-5; D unclear. The V gene's germline CDR1 is SSHAT and CDR2 FNYEAQ (reference sequence). CDR3 size: 12 residues. The CDR3 bases are TGTGCTAGCAGCCCCGATCGTGAGACCCAGTACTTC. Amino acids: CASSPDRETQYF.

The chain carries TRBV6-5 and TRBJ1-2; D gene ambiguous. The germline V and J ends were trimmed by 1 base and 4 bases, with 7 bases remaining between them. The CDR3 totals 13 residues. CDR1 and CDR2 (germline): MNHEY, SVGAGI. The DNA for the CDR3 is TGTGCCAGCAGTTACTGGGAGAGCTATGGCTACACCTTC. It translates to CASSYWESYGYTF.

V usage is TRBV5-1 and J usage is TRBJ2-2, with 14 bases lining up with TRBD2. V gave up 3 bases and J gave up 5 bases; unmatched junction bases: 9. Germline loops: CDR1 SGHRS, CDR2 YFSETQ. This CDR3 contains 18 residues. CDR3: CASSSSGTSGRGTGELFF. For the CDR3, the DNA is TGCGCCAGCAGCTCCTCCGGGACTAGCGGGAGAGGTACCGGGGAGCTGTTTTTT.

The J gene is TRBJ1-1, the V gene TRBV27, with a possible D match to TRBD1 (6 bases). Trimming removed 4 bases from V and 2 bases from J, with 8 bases in between. This CDR3 spans 13 amino acids. Germline values: CDR1 MNHEY, CDR2 SMNVEV (reference sequence). This CDR3 reads CASSSGHNTEAFF. In DNA form, the CDR3 reads TGTGCCAGCAGTTCGGGACATAACACTGAAGCTTTCTTT.

This clone was picked up a small number of times. Other DNA sequences in this sample translate to the same CDR3. This rearrangement joins TRBV18 to TRBJ1-3; 10 positions match TRBD1. After removal of 3 bases from V and 4 bases from J, the junction contained 0 bases not matched to a gene. CDR3 size: 14 residues. Germline assignment: CDR1 KGHSH and CDR2 LQKENI. CDR3 sequence: CASSPGQGGNTIYF. CDR3 DNA sequence: TGTGCCAGCTCACCGGGACAGGGGGGAAACACCATATATTTT.

The table lists this clone with a few counts. The J gene is TRBJ1-1, the V gene TRBV19; D perhaps matches TRBD1 (6 bases). Germline-derived CDR1 and CDR2 are LNHDA and SQIVND (reference sequence). The CDR3 loop spans 15 amino acids. Trimming cost V 6 bases and J 1 base, with 15 bases left between them. In DNA, the CDR3 is TGTGCCAGTAGGATACTTGGGGGGCCGAACACTGAAGCTTTCTTT. Translating gives CASRILGGPNTEAFF.

The chain joins TRBV4-1 to TRBJ1-4; D unresolved. Germline assignment: CDR1 MGHRA and CDR2 YSYEKL. This CDR3 is 14 amino acids long. The V end lost 1 base, the J end lost 5 bases, and 8 bases lay between the germline ends. The CDR3: CASSQGGGNEKLFF. The CDR3 DNA is TGCGCCAGCAGCCAAGGGGGAGGGAATGAAAAACTGTTTTTT.

V gene TRBV29-1 combines with J gene TRBJ1-2, with D possibly TRBD1 on 6 matching bases. CDR1 is SQVTM, CDR2 ANQGSEA, per germline. The CDR3 covers 13 residues. The V gene lost 4 bases and the J gene lost 1 base, with 10 bases spanning the gap. CDR3 nucleotides: TGCAGCGTTGGGGGGGCCTTTAACTATGGCTACACCTTC. It translates to CSVGGAFNYGYTF.

This chain joins TRBV30 and TRBJ2-7, with D perhaps being TRBD1 or TRBD2 (5 bases each). With 0 bases removed from V and 2 bases from J, the gap between germline ends came to 14 bases. Germline values: CDR1 GTSNPN, CDR2 SVGIG (reference sequence). The CDR3 runs 15 residues. The CDR3 DNA reads as TGTGCCTGGAGTGTAGCTCTGGGGACCACCTACGAGCAGTACTTC. It specifies CAWSVALGTTYEQYF.

The genes are TRBV15 and TRBJ2-1, with 10 nucleotides matching TRBD2. With V trimmed by 0 bases and J by 7 bases, 6 bases remained unmatched. This CDR3 spans 16 amino acids. Germline-derived CDR1 and CDR2 are LNHNV and YYDKDF (reference sequence). This CDR3 is CATSRDWTSGKNEQFF. The CDR3 bases are TGTGCCACCAGCAGAGACTGGACTAGCGGCAAGAATGAGCAGTTCTTC.

The V and J genes are TRBV10-3 and TRBJ1-1, with a weak D call TRBD1 (5 bases). The CDR3 totals 14 residues. Per the germline V gene, CDR1 is ENHRY and CDR2 is SYGVKD. Between the trimmed V and J ends, which lost 11 bases and 1 base, there was a span of 17 bases. The CDR3, as DNA: TGTGCCTCGACCGGAGGCAGGGCGAACACTGAAGCTTTCTTT. This codes for CASTGGRANTEAFF.

The chain is built from TRBV28 and TRBJ2-7; 9 bases match TRBD1. With 5 bases clipped from V and 2 bases from J, the junction kept 7 bases outside the gene matches. CDR1 and CDR2 from the germline V gene are MDHEN and SYDVKM. The CDR3 has 15 amino acids. Written as DNA, the CDR3 is TGTGCCAGCAGTCCGGGACAGGGAGCCCCCTACGAGCAGTACTTC. It yields the protein CASSPGQGAPYEQYF.

In this sample, this clone turned up once. The chain employs TRBV11-1 and TRBJ1-6; D gene unclear. Germline loops: CDR1 SGHAT, CDR2 FQDESV (reference sequence). Deletions cut 4 bases from V and 4 bases from J, with 17 bases between. The CDR3 extends over 17 amino acids. CDR3 residues: CASSSGFSGSYNSPLHF. The CDR3 DNA reads as TGTGCCAGCAGCTCGGGTTTCAGCGGATCTTATAATTCACCCCTCCACTTT. The full variable domain, completed using reference TRBV11-1 and TRBJ1-6, is EAEVAQSPRYKITEKSQAVAFWCDPISGHATLYWYRQILGQGPELLVQFQDESVVDDSQLPKDRFSAERLKGVDSTLKIQPAELGDSAMYLCASSSGFSGSYNSPLHFGNGTRLTVT.

The chain couples TRBV11-3 to TRBJ1-1; 8 positions agree with TRBD1. The CDR3 sequence is 13 residues long. The V gene end was trimmed by 3 bases and the J gene end by 4 bases; junction bases not matched to a gene: 1. Germline CDR1 reads SGHNT; CDR2 reads YENEEA. The CDR3 sequence is CASSFQGATEAFF. For the CDR3, the DNA is TGTGCCAGCAGCTTCCAGGGGGCCACTGAAGCTTTCTTT.

The chain uses TRBV29-1 and TRBJ1-1; D possibly corresponds to TRBD1 (6 bases). V lost 1 base and J 8 bases, leaving 20 bases between the germline ends. CDR1 SQVTM and CDR2 ANQGSEA come from the germline V gene. This CDR3 spans 15 amino acids. CDR3 loop: CSVEAQTGTLSEAFF. In DNA, the CDR3 is TGCAGCGTTGAAGCCCAGACAGGTACCCTTTCGGAAGCTTTCTTT.

This clone has just a few counts. CDR3 sequence (DNA): TGTGCCAGCAGCTTAGCGCAGGGAGTCTCCTACGAGCAGTACTTC. This encodes CASSLAQGVSYEQYF. The V call is TRBV7-8, the J call TRBJ2-7; D assignment may be TRBD1 or TRBD2 (5 bases each). Germline V lookup: CDR1 SGHVS, CDR2 FQNEAQ. This CDR3 region has 15 residues. Between the trimmed V and J ends, which lost 0 bases and 0 bases, there was a span of 9 bases.

CDR3 coding DNA: TGTGCCAGCAGCCAGCACCAAGAGACCCAGTACTTC. As protein: CASSQHQETQYF. The J gene is TRBJ2-5, the V gene TRBV7-6; D unclear. CDR1 is SGHVS and CDR2 is FNYEAQ in the germline V gene. Trimming pared 5 bases from V and 0 bases from J, leaving 4 bases between. This CDR3 has 12 amino acids.

V and J are TRBV19 and TRBJ2-5; 11 positions agree with TRBD2. Germline-derived CDR1 and CDR2 are LNHDA and SQIVND (reference sequence). The CDR3 is 13 amino acids. The V and J ends lost 6 bases and 9 bases, in that order; junction bases with no gene match: 6. The CDR3 DNA follows: TGTGCCAGTAGGGGACTAGCGGCAGAAGCCCAGTACTTC. This sequence encodes CASRGLAAEAQYF.

This chain links TRBV6-1 with TRBJ1-5; D is perhaps TRBD1 (6 bases). The CDR3 is 15 amino acids. V lost 9 bases to trimming and J lost 4 bases, with 19 bases between them. Per germline, CDR1 MNHNS and CDR2 SASEGT. This chain's CDR3 is CASTPFGGRNQPQHF. The CDR3 DNA reads TGTGCCAGTACCCCGTTCGGGGGGCGGAATCAGCCCCAGCATTTT.

The rearrangement uses TRBV19 and TRBJ1-6, with D possibly TRBD1 on 6 matching bases. This CDR3 is built from 13 residues. Germline lookup yields CDR1 LNHDA and CDR2 SQIVND (reference sequence). The V gene lost 8 bases and the J gene lost 7 bases, with 12 bases spanning the gap. The CDR3 protein is CASGRGQNSPLHF. The CDR3 DNA follows: TGTGCCAGTGGGAGGGGACAAAATTCACCCCTCCACTTT.